This T cell receptor beta chain came from a study of cytomegalovirus exposure and HLA in healthy donors. Study results and caveats: The Asian-associated ancestry cluster reportedly had fewer N-insertions than the approximately 670-donor mean in a later analysis. Testing in vitro showed a few CMV-associated chains specific for CMV antigens. The listing of roughly 160 TCR beta chains classed them as cytomegalovirus-associated.

Note on this clone: The target antigen is unknown.

The PCR made use of 60 Vbeta and 13 Jbeta primers. Profiling relied on immunoSEQ multiplex PCR, and the TCRdb table lists in-frame clones only, not all of them. In the table there are about 120,000 clones, 77% of which are singletons. The CDR3 totals 20 residues. The V gene's germline CDR1 is MNHEY and CDR2 SMNVEV (reference sequence). J lost 5 bases, V lost 6 bases, and 17 bases had no gene match. The sequence derives from a man in his forties in good health and CMV-seropositive. Sequenced input: PBMCs. The chain couples TRBV27 to TRBJ2-2; TRBD2 matches 14 bases. The CDR3 region has the DNA TGTGCCAGCAGGGTTACGGTCCGACTAGCGGGGGGGCGTATGACCGGGGAGCTGTTTTTT. Encoded protein: CASRVTVRLAGGRMTGELFF.